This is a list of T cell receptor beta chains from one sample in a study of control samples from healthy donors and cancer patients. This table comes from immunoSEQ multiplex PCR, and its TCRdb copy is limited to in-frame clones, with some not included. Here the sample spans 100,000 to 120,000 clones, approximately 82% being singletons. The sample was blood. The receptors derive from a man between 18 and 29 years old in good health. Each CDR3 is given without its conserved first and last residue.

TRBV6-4	ASSDVAGGPGTGELF
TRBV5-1	ASSLDRVATNEKLF
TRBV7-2	ASSLVPQGEQPQH
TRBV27	ASRPQGPGANVLT
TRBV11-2	ASSLWTGVRNTIY
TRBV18	ASSPQGGSLSSTDTQY
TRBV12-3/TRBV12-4	ASSPDRQGSYT
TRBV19	ASSITSGGGNEQF
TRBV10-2	ASNGVTNTDTQY
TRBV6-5	ASRWTGNTGELF
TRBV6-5	ASSYGTAYSPLH
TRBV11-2	ATLPGQMNTEAF
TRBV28	ASSLSNWGQTYGYT
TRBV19	ASSMVRGEGTGELF
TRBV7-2	ASSLGVYRNTGELF
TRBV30	AWGMGWGFYGYT
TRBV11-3	ASSSVGGEQY
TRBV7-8	ASSLIPGTYQPQH
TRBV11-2	ASSIFEGNYGYT
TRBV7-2	ASSLGGGQNIQY
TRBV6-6	ASSASPEQY
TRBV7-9	ASSPGTSGETQY
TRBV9	ASSVARGETQY
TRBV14	ASSQDQSASTDTQY
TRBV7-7	ASSLVPSNTQY
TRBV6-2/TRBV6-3	ASSPTPTSGGPTSYNEQF
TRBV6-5	ASWGRTYGYT
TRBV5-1	ASSFTDRVKETQY
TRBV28	ASSFNRDRGPYSYNEQF
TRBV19	ASRRQATSNQPQH
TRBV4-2	ASSQEWGANTEAF
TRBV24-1	ATQGWMNTGELF
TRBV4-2	ASSQDVIGGLGEKLF
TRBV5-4	ASSLLAANYGYT
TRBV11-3	ASSPGLAGGYQETQY
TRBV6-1	ASSESTDFWEKLF
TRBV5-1	ASAGQGGGHEKLF
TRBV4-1	ASSQDGGTDTQY
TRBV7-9	ASSSSGLPGNTIY
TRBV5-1	ASSLGGTGDSEAF
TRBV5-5	ASSLSNSPEAF
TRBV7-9	ASSDRVVSYEQY
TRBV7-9	ASSWSPGGRTEAF
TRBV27	ASSFSWTGNDGELF
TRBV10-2	ASSETATNEKLF
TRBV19	ASSHRGNDYGYT
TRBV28	ASSGQGAPETQY
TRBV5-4	ASSLYEGLAGGIRTGELF
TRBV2	ASSELEIKNIQY